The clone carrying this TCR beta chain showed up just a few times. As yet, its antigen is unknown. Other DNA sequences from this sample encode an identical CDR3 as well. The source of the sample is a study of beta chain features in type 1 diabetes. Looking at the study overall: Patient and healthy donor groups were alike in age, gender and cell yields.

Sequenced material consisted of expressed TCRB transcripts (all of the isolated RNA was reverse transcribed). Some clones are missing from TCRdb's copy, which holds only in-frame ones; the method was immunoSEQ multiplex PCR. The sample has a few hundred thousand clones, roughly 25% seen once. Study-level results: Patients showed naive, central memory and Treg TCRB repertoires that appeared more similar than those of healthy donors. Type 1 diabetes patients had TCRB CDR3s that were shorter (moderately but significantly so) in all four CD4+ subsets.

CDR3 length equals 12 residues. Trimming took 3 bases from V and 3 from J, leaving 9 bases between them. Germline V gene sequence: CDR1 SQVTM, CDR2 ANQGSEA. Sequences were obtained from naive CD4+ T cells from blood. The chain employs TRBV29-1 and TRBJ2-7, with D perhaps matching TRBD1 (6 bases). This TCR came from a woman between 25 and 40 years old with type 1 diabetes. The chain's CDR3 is CSVDGQNYEQYF. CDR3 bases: TGCAGCGTTGATGGACAGAACTACGAGCAGTACTTC.